This T cell receptor (beta chain) was profiled in a study of sequential checkpoint blockade in melanoma. The CDR3 sequence is 12 residues long. In germline, CDR1 is SGHNT, CDR2 YYREEE (reference sequence). The V end lost 1 base, the J end lost 8 bases, and 9 bases lay between the germline ends. Treatment indicated: randomized to nivolumab then ipilimumab (arm A) or the reverse (arm B). No patient had prior DNA-damaging chemotherapy. This table comes from immunoSEQ multiplex PCR, and its TCRdb copy is limited to in-frame clones, with some not included. Here the sample spans around 22,000 clones, roughly 75% being singletons.

This chain connects TRBV5-4 to TRBJ1-2; D not certain. The sequence was obtained from a human donor with melanoma. Sequenced here: CD8+ T cells sorted from blood (inferred from file names), sampled from a patient given nivolumab and ipilimumab in sequence. The CDR3 region is CASSLLSNGYTF. The DNA of the CDR3 is TGTGCCAGCAGCTTGCTCAGTAACGGCTACACCTTC.